This T cell receptor beta chain stems from a study of a mutant IDH1 vaccine in newly diagnosed glioma. Study at large: Former treatment meant radiotherapy, temozolomide, or both; the majority had gotten both. Broader study findings: Changes in top peripheral clonotypes did not appear linked to pseudoprogression.

The CDR3 contains 15 residues. V lost 0 bases to trimming and J lost 5 bases, with 12 bases between them. Germline values: CDR1 MGHRA, CDR2 YSYEKL. Sequenced by immunoSEQ multiplex PCR; TCRdb stores in-frame clones only, minus some. Here the sample spans roughly 34,000 clones, roughly 76% being singletons. This clone was detected a few times. Its antigen is currently unknown. As to time point: week 5, during vaccination. A 20-mer mutant IDH1 peptide at 300 ug was injected subcutaneously with topical imiquimod. The chain carries TRBV4-1 and TRBJ2-3, with a possible D match to TRBD1 (6 bases). The sample in question was PBMCs, obtained from a glioma patient whose treatment included an IDH1 peptide vaccine. The receptor was derived from a man aged 45 to 65 with glioma. In DNA form, the CDR3 reads TGCGCCAGCAGCCAAGATCCCACAGGGAAAGATACGCAGTATTTT. Translating it yields CASSQDPTGKDTQYF.